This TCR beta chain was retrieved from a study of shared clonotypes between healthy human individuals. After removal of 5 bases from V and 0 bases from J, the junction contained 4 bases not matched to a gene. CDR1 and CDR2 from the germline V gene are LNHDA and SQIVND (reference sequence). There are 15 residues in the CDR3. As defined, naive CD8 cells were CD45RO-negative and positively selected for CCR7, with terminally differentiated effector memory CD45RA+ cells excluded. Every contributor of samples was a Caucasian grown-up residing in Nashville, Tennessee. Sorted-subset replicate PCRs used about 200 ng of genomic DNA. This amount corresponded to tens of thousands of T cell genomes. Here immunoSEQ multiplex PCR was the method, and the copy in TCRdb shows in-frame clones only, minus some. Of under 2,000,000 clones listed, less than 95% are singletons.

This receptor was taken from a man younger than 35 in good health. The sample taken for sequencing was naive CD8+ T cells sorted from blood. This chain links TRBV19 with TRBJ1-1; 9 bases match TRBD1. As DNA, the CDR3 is TGTGCCAGTAGTCGACAGGGGGTCCTGAACACTGAAGCTTTCTTT. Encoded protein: CASSRQGVLNTEAFF.